The 25 T cell receptor beta chains in this list originate from one sample, sequenced in a study of T cells in narcolepsy. Assay: immunoSEQ multiplex PCR; the TCRdb copy retains only in-frame clones and omits some. This table holds 28,000 or so clones, approximately 80% found once. Sequencing was performed on CD45RA- memory CD4+ T cells from PBMCs. These receptors all come from a human donor with narcolepsy.

CDR3 in DNA: TGTGCCAGTAACGGACTAGCGGGGGATTGGGGGGCCAAAAACATTCAGTACTTC. Translating it yields CASNGLAGDWGAKNIQYF. The V and J genes are TRBV19 and TRBJ2-4, with 13 bases identical to TRBD2. The CDR3 consists of 18 residues. Trimming removed 7 bases from V and 1 base from J; junction bases left unmatched: 10. The germline gives CDR1 LNHDA, CDR2 SQIVND (reference sequence).

J is TRBJ2-1 and V is TRBV4-1; D unclear. Germline V gene data show CDR1 as MGHRA and CDR2 as YSYEKL. Trimming left V 1 base short and J 4 bases short, with 14 bases between. This CDR3 comprises 16 residues. The DNA of the CDR3 is TGCGCCAGCAGCCAAGTCCCCAGCGCAACATACAATGAGCAGTTCTTC. Its translation is CASSQVPSATYNEQFF.

The chain joins TRBV30 to TRBJ1-6; D possibly corresponds to TRBD1 (5 bases). V dropped 4 bases and J dropped 8 bases, with 12 bases sitting between them. The CDR3 contains 13 residues. Germline-derived CDR1 and CDR2 are GTSNPN and SVGIG (reference sequence). CDR3 sequence: CAWNFVGDSPLHF. The CDR3 DNA is TGTGCCTGGAACTTTGTGGGGGATTCACCCCTCCACTTT.

This clone has a single count. V is TRBV18 and J is TRBJ2-7; 7 bases line up with TRBD1. Germline lookup yields CDR1 KGHSH and CDR2 LQKENI. The CDR3 is 13 amino acids. Trimming cost V 2 bases and J 3 bases; bases outside gene matches: 1. CDR3 loop: CASSPGTVYEQYF. The DNA of the CDR3 is TGTGCCAGCTCACCAGGGACAGTCTACGAGCAGTACTTC.

The chain combines TRBV2 with TRBJ1-6, with D hard to call. CDR1 and CDR2 from the germline V gene are SNHLY and FYNNEI. This CDR3 region has 12 residues. The V end was cut by 9 bases, the J end by 5 bases, with 8 bases between. The CDR3 DNA is TGTGCCAGTCGACAAAATAATTCACCCCTCCACTTT. This encodes CASRQNNSPLHF.

V is TRBV30 and J is TRBJ2-2; 7 positions agree with TRBD1. Germline V lookup: CDR1 GTSNPN, CDR2 SVGIG (reference sequence). V lost 7 bases to trimming and J lost 7 bases; unmatched junction nucleotides: 12. The CDR3 is 14 residues long. CDR3 region: CASPGQSRLGELFF. As DNA, the CDR3 is TGTGCCTCTCCGGGACAGAGTCGTCTCGGGGAGCTGTTTTTT. Based on the CDR3 plus reference TRBV30 and TRBJ2-2, the full variable domain is SQTIHQWPATLVQPVGSPLSLECTVEGTSNPNLYWYRQAAGRGLQLLFYSVGIGQISSEVPQNLSASRPQDRQFILSSKKLLLSDSGFYLCASPGQSRLGELFFGEGSRLTVL.

The chain carries TRBV21-1 and TRBJ2-7; the DNA was not compared with TRBD1, the D call given in the table. TRBV21-1 is a documented pseudogene. The length of the CDR3 is 15 residues. This CDR3 is CASSSRDRGRNEQYF. CDR3 DNA: TGTGCCAGCAGCTCCCGGGACAGGGGGAGGAACGAGCAGTACTTC.

The gene calls are TRBV11-2 and TRBJ2-7; D possibly corresponds to TRBD1 (5 bases). CDR1 and CDR2 from the germline V gene are SGHAT and FQNNGV. The CDR3 is 14 residues long. Trimming shortened V by 5 bases and J by 3 bases, and 14 bases separated the two germline ends. The CDR3 loop reads CASSPSQGRYEQYF. CDR3 DNA sequence: TGTGCCAGCAGCCCGAGTCAGGGTCGCTACGAGCAGTACTTC.

In this sample, this clone turned up once. The chain has TRBV6-1 and TRBJ1-1; TRBD1 might be the D (6 bases). The germline V gene has CDR1 MNHNS and CDR2 SASEGT. CDR3 length: 14 amino acids. Trimming cost V 0 bases and J 6 bases, with 11 bases left between them. The CDR3 region is CASSEAHRAAEAFF. The CDR3 DNA follows: TGTGCCAGCAGTGAAGCCCACAGGGCCGCTGAAGCTTTCTTT.

This clone was recorded only once. V usage is TRBV21-1 and J usage is TRBJ1-2. TRBV21-1 is given as a pseudogene. This CDR3 contains 12 residues. The CDR3 nucleotides read TGTGCGGCTAAACTCGGGGGGCATGGCTACACCTTC. Protein sequence: CAAKLGGHGYTF.

This clone was seen once. The CDR3 is CASGRTSGTESSYNSPLHF. The CDR3 region has the DNA TGCGCCAGTGGAAGGACATCAGGGACCGAAAGCTCCTATAATTCACCCCTCCACTTT. This rearrangement joins TRBV4-1 to TRBJ1-6; D perhaps matches TRBD1 (5 bases). Germline CDR1 is MGHRA and CDR2 is YSYEKL. The CDR3 sequence is 19 residues long. V was trimmed by 9 bases and J by 0 bases, leaving 24 bases between them.

The chain's CDR3 is CASSRRQISNQPQHF. The CDR3 DNA sequence: TGTGCCAGCAGTCGTAGACAGATTAGCAATCAGCCCCAGCATTTT. V is TRBV28 and J is TRBJ1-5; maybe TRBD1 (5 bases). The CDR3 extends over 15 amino acids. Trimming removed 5 bases at V and 0 bases at J, with 11 bases between. Germline V gene data show CDR1 as MDHEN and CDR2 as SYDVKM.

V gene TRBV30 combines with J gene TRBJ1-6; 8 nucleotides line up with TRBD1. The CDR3 spans 14 residues. Germline V gene lookup returns CDR1 GTSNPN and CDR2 SVGIG (reference sequence). J gave up 6 bases and V 3 bases, and 4 bases lay outside the gene matches. The CDR3 DNA is TGTGCCTGGAGCGGAGGACAGGGTAATTCACCCCTCCACTTT. Residues: CAWSGGQGNSPLHF.

The chain has TRBV27 and TRBJ1-4; D is ambiguous. V was shortened by 5 bases and J by 1 base, with 14 bases between the two germline ends. The CDR3 consists of 16 residues. Per germline, CDR1 MNHEY and CDR2 SMNVEV (reference sequence). CDR3 in amino acids: CASSPRWERTNEKLFF. DNA of the CDR3: TGTGCCAGCAGTCCCCGGTGGGAACGAACTAATGAAAAACTGTTTTTT.

This clone was detected once. The rearrangement uses TRBV6-5 and TRBJ2-2; unclear D gene. V lost 9 bases to trimming and J lost 1 base, with 0 bases between them. The germline V gene encodes CDR1 MNHEY and CDR2 SVGAGI. The CDR3 spans 10 residues. The DNA of the CDR3 is TGTGCCAGGAACACCGGGGAGCTGTTTTTT. It specifies CARNTGELFF.

V and J are TRBV28 and TRBJ1-6, with TRBD1 matching 8 bases. Germline lookup yields CDR1 MDHEN and CDR2 SYDVKM. The CDR3 sequence is 15 residues long. The V and J ends lost 5 bases and 11 bases, in that order; junction bases with no gene match: 11. CDR3 coding DNA: TGTGCCAGCAGTCCCATGGACAGGGCCAGGGCACCCCTCCACTTT. Translation gives CASSPMDRARAPLHF. The whole variable domain, remainder taken from reference TRBV28 and TRBJ1-6, is DVKVTQSSRYLVKRTGEKVFLECVQDMDHENMFWYRQDPGLGLRLIYFSYDVKMKEKGDIPEGYSVSREKKERFSLILESASTNQTSMYLCASSPMDRARAPLHFGNGTRLTVT.

This rearrangement joins TRBV5-1 to TRBJ1-1; no reliable D call. CDR1 SGHRS and CDR2 YFSETQ come from the germline V gene. CDR3 length: 14 amino acids. V was shortened by 4 bases and J by 1 base, with 11 bases between the two germline ends. The CDR3 coding sequence is TGCGCCAGCAGCCCCCTAGACGGGAACACTGAAGCTTTCTTT. Translating it yields CASSPLDGNTEAFF. Filled out from reference TRBV5-1 and TRBJ1-1, the complete variable domain reads KAGVTQTPRYLIKTRGQQVTLSCSPISGHRSVSWYQQTPGQGLQFLFEYFSETQRNKGNFPGRFSGRQFSNSRSEMNVSTLELGDSALYLCASSPLDGNTEAFFGQGTRLTVV.

The chain couples TRBV5-1 to TRBJ2-7; a weak D match, TRBD1 (6 bases). CDR3 size: 13 residues. Germline CDR1 reads SGHRS; CDR2 reads YFSETQ. Between the trimmed V and J ends, which lost 2 bases and 6 bases, there was a span of 12 bases. The CDR3 is CASSFYRAGEQYF. The CDR3 region has the DNA TGCGCCAGCAGCTTTTACAGGGCTGGCGAGCAGTACTTC.

This sequence joins TRBV6-5 and TRBJ1-2, with D possibly TRBD1 on 5 matching bases. This CDR3 has 13 residues. V was shortened by 4 bases and J by 5 bases, with 11 bases between the two germline ends. Germline V gene lookup returns CDR1 MNHEY and CDR2 SVGAGI. The CDR3 nucleotides read TGTGCCAGCAGTTTGGGGCAGGAGTATGGCTACACCTTC. Amino acid sequence: CASSLGQEYGYTF.

The rearrangement uses TRBV5-1 and TRBJ2-3, with TRBD1 matching over 8 bases. V lost 4 bases and J lost 3; bases outside the gene matches: 4. CDR3 length: 14 residues. Looked up from germline, CDR1 is SGHRS and CDR2 is YFSETQ. The CDR3 nucleotides read TGCGCCAGCAGCCTGGGACAGGTTACAGATACGCAGTATTTT. Amino acid sequence: CASSLGQVTDTQYF.

V usage is TRBV11-2 and J usage is TRBJ1-2; the match to TRBD1 covers 8 bases. The ends lost 3 bases at V and 3 bases at J; junction bases unmatched: 3. In germline, CDR1 is SGHAT, CDR2 FQNNGV. The CDR3 covers 14 residues. CDR3 sequence (DNA): TGTGCCAGCAGCTTGGCACAGGGGGACTATGGCTACACCTTC. Protein sequence: CASSLAQGDYGYTF.

This chain uses TRBV29-1 with TRBJ2-7; D unclear. V was trimmed by 4 bases and J by 6 bases, leaving 16 bases between them. Germline lookup yields CDR1 SQVTM and CDR2 ANQGSEA. There are 13 residues in the CDR3. Here the CDR3 reads CSVGELSISEQYF. CDR3 nucleotides: TGCAGCGTTGGGGAACTTTCCATTTCCGAGCAGTACTTC.

The V and J genes are TRBV11-2 and TRBJ2-3, with no clear D. The CDR3 consists of 11 residues. V was clipped by 5 bases and J by 4 bases, with 4 bases between them. Germline loops: CDR1 SGHAT, CDR2 FQNNGV. The CDR3 here is CASSAADTQYF. The DNA for the CDR3 is TGTGCCAGCAGCGCAGCAGATACGCAGTATTTT.

The chain is built from TRBV9 and TRBJ1-4, with a weak D call TRBD1 (5 bases). V lost 2 bases and J lost 5, with 19 bases in between. CDR3 length: 17 amino acids. Per germline, CDR1 SGDLS and CDR2 YYNGEE. The CDR3: CASSVTAGGQGNEKLFF. CDR3 DNA: TGTGCCAGCAGCGTCACCGCCGGAGGACAAGGAAATGAAAAACTGTTTTTT.

The chain is built from TRBV7-6 and TRBJ2-3, with 8 bases identical to TRBD2. There are 15 residues in the CDR3. CDR1 is SGHVS and CDR2 is FNYEAQ in the germline V gene. J lost 6 bases, V lost 1 base, and 6 bases had no gene match. CDR3 loop: CASSLEERGRDTQYF. The DNA for the CDR3 is TGTGCCAGCAGCTTAGAGGAGCGGGGGAGGGATACGCAGTATTTT.